The rows below give T cell receptor beta chains drawn from one sample of a study of CD8+ T cells in alopecia areata. Sequencing used immunoSEQ multiplex PCR; TCRdb keeps in-frame clones, though not all of them. This sample has around 150,000 clones, with around 59% found just once. The material was CD4+ T cells sorted from blood, obtained at week 24, from a patient treated with tofacitinib. Receptors originate from a human donor with alopecia areata. CDR3s include the opening cysteine and the closing phenylalanine or tryptophan. Each record gives: V gene, clone size, D gene, J gene, CDR3 protein, CDR3 DNA. A D gene is named only where the DNA matches it firmly. For some rows the clone size is stated as once, few or many, or as a class when expanded; others skip it.

V gene: TRBV30
clone size: -
D gene: -
J gene: TRBJ2-1
CDR3 protein: CAWILGTRSSYNEQFF
CDR3 DNA: TGTGCCTGGATCCTCGGTACCAGAAGCTCCTACAATGAGCAGTTCTTC

V gene: TRBV2
clone size: -
D gene: -
J gene: TRBJ1-1
CDR3 protein: CASSSRQPVYTEAFF
CDR3 DNA: TGTGCCAGCAGTTCCAGGCAGCCGGTGTACACTGAAGCTTTCTTT

V gene: TRBV18
clone size: -
D gene: TRBD1
J gene: TRBJ2-3
CDR3 protein: CASSPTGATDTQYF
CDR3 DNA: TGTGCCAGCTCACCTACAGGGGCCACAGATACGCAGTATTTT

V gene: TRBV6-5
clone size: few
D gene: -
J gene: TRBJ1-2
CDR3 protein: CASSYSRFYGYTF
CDR3 DNA: TGTGCCAGCAGTTACTCACGCTTCTATGGCTACACCTTC

V gene: TRBV30
clone size: once
D gene: -
J gene: TRBJ2-2
CDR3 protein: CAWSVEGSGELFF
CDR3 DNA: TGTGCCTGGAGTGTAGAGGGGTCCGGGGAGCTGTTTTTT

V gene: TRBV29-1
clone size: -
D gene: -
J gene: TRBJ1-2
CDR3 protein: CSVGGATGYTF
CDR3 DNA: TGCAGCGTTGGAGGGGCTACTGGCTACACCTTC

V gene: TRBV30
clone size: -
D gene: -
J gene: TRBJ1-5
CDR3 protein: CAWSNIGGNQPQHF
CDR3 DNA: TGTGCCTGGAGTAATATAGGGGGCAATCAGCCCCAGCATTTT

V gene: TRBV29-1
clone size: -
D gene: TRBD1
J gene: TRBJ1-1
CDR3 protein: CSVEDRGNTEAFF
CDR3 DNA: TGCAGCGTGGAGGACAGGGGGAACACTGAAGCTTTCTTT

V gene: TRBV5-1
clone size: -
D gene: -
J gene: TRBJ2-5
CDR3 protein: CASGEGETQYF
CDR3 DNA: TGCGCCAGCGGCGAGGGGGAGACCCAGTACTTC

V gene: TRBV6-5
clone size: -
D gene: -
J gene: TRBJ2-7
CDR3 protein: CASSYSLNYEQYF
CDR3 DNA: TGTGCCAGCAGTTACTCTCTCAACTACGAGCAGTACTTC

V gene: TRBV6-1
clone size: -
D gene: -
J gene: TRBJ2-7
CDR3 protein: CASSEISWTAPYEQYF
CDR3 DNA: TGTGCCAGCAGTGAAATTAGCTGGACAGCGCCCTACGAGCAGTACTTC

V gene: TRBV19
clone size: few
D gene: -
J gene: TRBJ2-7
CDR3 protein: CASSTPGVSNYEQYF
CDR3 DNA: TGTGCCAGTAGTACACCAGGGGTGTCGAACTACGAGCAGTACTTC

V gene: TRBV29-1
clone size: -
D gene: TRBD2
J gene: TRBJ2-5
CDR3 protein: CSVQAGRETQYF
CDR3 DNA: TGCAGCGTTCAAGCGGGGCGGGAGACCCAGTACTTC

V gene: TRBV9
clone size: once
D gene: TRBD2
J gene: TRBJ2-1
CDR3 protein: CASSVGRGGYNEQFF
CDR3 DNA: TGTGCCAGCAGCGTAGGACGGGGGGGATACAATGAGCAGTTCTTC

V gene: TRBV21-1
clone size: -
D gene: -
J gene: TRBJ2-7
CDR3 protein: CASSIQGYEQYF
CDR3 DNA: TGTGCCAGCAGCATCCAGGGGTACGAGCAGTACTTC

V gene: TRBV2
clone size: few
D gene: -
J gene: TRBJ1-6
CDR3 protein: CASRMDPGGNSPLHF
CDR3 DNA: TGTGCCAGCAGGATGGACCCGGGAGGTAATTCACCCCTCCACTTT

V gene: TRBV5-1
clone size: -
D gene: -
J gene: TRBJ2-2
CDR3 protein: CASSLGSSNTGELFF
CDR3 DNA: TGCGCCAGCAGCTTGGGAAGCTCGAACACCGGGGAGCTGTTTTTT

V gene: TRBV18
clone size: few
D gene: -
J gene: TRBJ1-1
CDR3 protein: CASSPHPRGTEAFF
CDR3 DNA: TGTGCCAGCTCACCCCACCCCCGGGGCACTGAAGCTTTCTTT

V gene: TRBV5-1
clone size: -
D gene: TRBD1
J gene: TRBJ1-4
CDR3 protein: CASSADRAGEKLFF
CDR3 DNA: TGCGCCAGCAGCGCGGACAGGGCGGGTGAAAAACTGTTTTTT

V gene: TRBV7-8
clone size: -
D gene: TRBD1
J gene: TRBJ1-4
CDR3 protein: CASSPSGQGPTRGLFF
CDR3 DNA: TGTGCCAGCAGTCCATCTGGACAGGGCCCGACTAGGGGACTGTTTTTT

V gene: TRBV11-2
clone size: -
D gene: -
J gene: TRBJ2-1
CDR3 protein: CASSWTGGSYNEQFF
CDR3 DNA: TGTGCCAGCAGCTGGACGGGTGGCTCCTACAATGAGCAGTTCTTC

V gene: TRBV5-1
clone size: few
D gene: -
J gene: TRBJ1-5
CDR3 protein: CASRAGGDQPQHF
CDR3 DNA: TGCGCCAGCAGAGCTGGAGGAGATCAGCCCCAGCATTTT

V gene: TRBV4-2
clone size: -
D gene: -
J gene: TRBJ2-7
CDR3 protein: CASSQVGQGHEQYF
CDR3 DNA: TGTGCCAGCAGCCAAGTTGGGCAGGGCCACGAGCAGTACTTC

V gene: TRBV27
clone size: -
D gene: -
J gene: TRBJ2-4
CDR3 protein: CASSLRGQTKNIQYF
CDR3 DNA: TGTGCCAGCAGTTTAAGAGGACAGACCAAAAACATTCAGTACTTC

V gene: TRBV25-1
clone size: -
D gene: TRBD1
J gene: TRBJ1-5
CDR3 protein: CASRETGTNQPQHF
CDR3 DNA: TGTGCCAGCAGGGAGACAGGGACCAATCAGCCCCAGCATTTT

V gene: TRBV5-1
clone size: -
D gene: TRBD1
J gene: TRBJ2-7
CDR3 protein: CASSSGQTLSYEQYF
CDR3 DNA: TGCGCCAGCAGCTCGGGACAGACCCTGTCCTACGAGCAGTACTTC

V gene: TRBV20-1
clone size: many
D gene: -
J gene: TRBJ1-2
CDR3 protein: CSALAYGYTF
CDR3 DNA: TGCAGTGCCCTGGCGTACGGCTACACCTTC

V gene: TRBV30
clone size: -
D gene: TRBD1
J gene: TRBJ2-1
CDR3 protein: CAWRRQGVPYNEQFF
CDR3 DNA: TGTGCCTGGAGGAGACAGGGGGTACCCTACAATGAGCAGTTCTTC

V gene: TRBV15
clone size: -
D gene: -
J gene: TRBJ2-7
CDR3 protein: CATSRGPDSSYEQYF
CDR3 DNA: TGTGCCACCAGCAGAGGCCCGGACAGTTCCTACGAGCAGTACTTC

V gene: TRBV27
clone size: -
D gene: TRBD1
J gene: TRBJ2-5
CDR3 protein: CASSRSENRGETQYF
CDR3 DNA: TGTGCCAGCAGCCGATCCGAAAACAGGGGAGAGACCCAGTACTTC

V gene: TRBV7-9
clone size: -
D gene: -
J gene: TRBJ1-1
CDR3 protein: CASSRQFSNTEAFF
CDR3 DNA: TGTGCCAGCAGTCGACAGTTCTCAAACACTGAAGCTTTCTTT

V gene: TRBV29-1
clone size: -
D gene: -
J gene: TRBJ2-7
CDR3 protein: CSAQWTANSYEQYF
CDR3 DNA: TGCAGCGCCCAATGGACAGCAAACTCCTACGAGCAGTACTTC

V gene: TRBV6-6
clone size: -
D gene: -
J gene: TRBJ2-3
CDR3 protein: CASSYGQGPTDTQYF
CDR3 DNA: TGTGCCAGCAGTTACGGACAAGGGCCCACAGATACGCAGTATTTT

V gene: TRBV7-6
clone size: -
D gene: -
J gene: TRBJ1-1
CDR3 protein: CASSLAYRVRGNTEAFF
CDR3 DNA: TGTGCCAGCAGCTTAGCCTACAGGGTACGGGGGAACACTGAAGCTTTCTTT

V gene: TRBV6-5
clone size: few
D gene: -
J gene: TRBJ1-3
CDR3 protein: CASSSDRRGSGNTIYF
CDR3 DNA: TGTGCCAGCAGTTCCGACCGTCGGGGCTCTGGAAACACCATATATTTT

V gene: TRBV6-1
clone size: -
D gene: -
J gene: TRBJ2-3
CDR3 protein: CATGATNTDTQYF
CDR3 DNA: TGTGCCACGGGGGCCACGAACACAGATACGCAGTATTTT

V gene: TRBV29-1
clone size: few
D gene: -
J gene: TRBJ2-7
CDR3 protein: CSVGSGTGLSGEQYF
CDR3 DNA: TGCAGCGTTGGTTCCGGGACCGGATTGTCGGGCGAGCAGTACTTC

V gene: TRBV21-1
clone size: few
D gene: -
J gene: TRBJ1-2
CDR3 protein: CASSKERSANYGYTF
CDR3 DNA: TGTGCCAGCAGCAAGGAAAGGTCGGCTAACTATGGCTACACCTTC

V gene: TRBV27
clone size: -
D gene: -
J gene: TRBJ1-6
CDR3 protein: CASSGSDGVGISPLHF
CDR3 DNA: TGTGCCAGCAGCGGATCTGACGGGGTCGGTATTTCACCCCTCCACTTT

V gene: TRBV29-1
clone size: -
D gene: -
J gene: TRBJ2-7
CDR3 protein: CSVEVTTAEQYF
CDR3 DNA: TGCAGCGTTGAAGTGACGACGGCCGAGCAGTACTTC

V gene: TRBV18
clone size: -
D gene: -
J gene: TRBJ2-2
CDR3 protein: CASSPQFITGELFF
CDR3 DNA: TGTGCCAGCTCACCACAATTTATCACCGGGGAGCTGTTTTTT

V gene: TRBV5-6
clone size: -
D gene: -
J gene: TRBJ1-5
CDR3 protein: CASSRVGQDLNQPQHF
CDR3 DNA: TGTGCCAGCAGCCGCGTCGGGCAAGACCTCAATCAGCCCCAGCATTTT

V gene: TRBV25-1
clone size: -
D gene: -
J gene: TRBJ1-2
CDR3 protein: CASSVEGPVLHGYTF
CDR3 DNA: TGTGCCAGCAGTGTCGAGGGTCCGGTCTTACATGGCTACACCTTC

V gene: TRBV7-2
clone size: -
D gene: -
J gene: TRBJ2-7
CDR3 protein: CASSLDFSSYEQYF
CDR3 DNA: TGTGCCAGCAGCTTAGATTTCAGCTCCTACGAGCAGTACTTC

V gene: TRBV11-2
clone size: -
D gene: -
J gene: TRBJ2-3
CDR3 protein: CASSLARLASPTDTQYF
CDR3 DNA: TGTGCCAGCAGCTTAGCCCGCCTAGCGTCGCCCACAGATACGCAGTATTTT

V gene: TRBV4-1
clone size: -
D gene: -
J gene: TRBJ1-2
CDR3 protein: CASSQPTWADYGYTF
CDR3 DNA: TGCGCCAGCAGCCAACCGACGTGGGCAGACTATGGCTACACCTTC

V gene: TRBV5-1
clone size: -
D gene: -
J gene: TRBJ2-3
CDR3 protein: CASSLGVRSTDTQYF
CDR3 DNA: TGCGCCAGCAGCTTGGGCGTCCGGAGCACAGATACGCAGTATTTT

V gene: TRBV29-1
clone size: -
D gene: TRBD2
J gene: TRBJ2-5
CDR3 protein: CSVGSSGGLSETQYF
CDR3 DNA: TGCAGCGTTGGCTCCAGCGGGGGCCTCTCCGAGACCCAGTACTTC

V gene: TRBV6-5
clone size: -
D gene: -
J gene: TRBJ2-5
CDR3 protein: CASSYSSGRETQYF
CDR3 DNA: TGTGCCAGCAGTTACTCGAGCGGGCGAGAGACCCAGTACTTC

V gene: TRBV23-1
clone size: once
D gene: -
J gene: TRBJ2-2
CDR3 protein: CASSQSRVWTGELFF
CDR3 DNA: TGCGCCAGCAGTCAATCAAGGGTTTGGACCGGGGAGCTGTTTTTT

V gene: TRBV29-1
clone size: few
D gene: -
J gene: TRBJ2-5
CDR3 protein: CSVEDLQETQYF
CDR3 DNA: TGCAGCGTTGAAGATCTGCAAGAGACCCAGTACTTC

V gene: TRBV29-1
clone size: -
D gene: TRBD1
J gene: TRBJ2-3
CDR3 protein: CSVPGQGSLDTQYF
CDR3 DNA: TGCAGCGTTCCGGGACAGGGCTCGTTAGATACGCAGTATTTT

V gene: TRBV5-1
clone size: -
D gene: -
J gene: TRBJ2-7
CDR3 protein: CASSLAVPNRAYEQYF
CDR3 DNA: TGCGCCAGCAGCTTGGCCGTGCCAAACAGGGCCTACGAGCAGTACTTC

V gene: TRBV11-3
clone size: -
D gene: -
J gene: TRBJ2-7
CDR3 protein: CASSRRQAPEQYF
CDR3 DNA: TGTGCCAGCAGCAGGAGACAGGCCCCTGAGCAGTACTTC

V gene: TRBV20-1
clone size: once
D gene: -
J gene: TRBJ2-7
CDR3 protein: CSASSTYEQYF
CDR3 DNA: TGCAGTGCTAGCAGTACCTACGAGCAGTACTTC

V gene: TRBV7-2
clone size: -
D gene: TRBD2
J gene: TRBJ2-3
CDR3 protein: CASSKGTSGVQRFTDTQYF
CDR3 DNA: TGTGCCAGCAGCAAAGGGACTAGCGGGGTACAACGATTCACAGATACGCAGTATTTT

V gene: TRBV29-1
clone size: -
D gene: -
J gene: TRBJ1-1
CDR3 protein: CSVDPGRGRTEAFF
CDR3 DNA: TGCAGCGTTGATCCGGGAAGGGGACGGACTGAAGCTTTCTTT

V gene: TRBV25-1
clone size: few
D gene: TRBD2
J gene: TRBJ2-2
CDR3 protein: CASSRTSGNTGELFF
CDR3 DNA: TGTGCCAGCAGCCGGACTAGCGGAAACACCGGGGAGCTGTTTTTT

V gene: TRBV29-1
clone size: -
D gene: TRBD1
J gene: TRBJ2-5
CDR3 protein: CSATRQGETQYF
CDR3 DNA: TGCAGCGCCACGCGACAGGGAGAGACCCAGTACTTC

V gene: TRBV11-2
clone size: few
D gene: -
J gene: TRBJ2-3
CDR3 protein: CASSLVAGRTDTQYF
CDR3 DNA: TGTGCCAGCAGCTTAGTGGCGGGGCGCACAGATACGCAGTATTTT